Below are 31 T cell receptor beta chains sequenced from a single sample in a study of blood T cell repertoires in COVID-19. Using immunoSEQ multiplex PCR, the repertoire was profiled, and TCRdb retains in-frame clones only, with some absent. The sample carries 250,000 or so clones, roughly 86% recorded once. Material: peripheral blood. Receptors were obtained from a man aged 35-49 years with active or convalescent COVID-19.

The V call is TRBV5-4, the J call TRBJ2-1; TRBD2 matches 8 bases. Unmatched junction bases numbered 1, after V lost 2 bases and J lost 0 bases. The CDR3 contains 15 residues. In germline, CDR1 is SGHNT, CDR2 YYREEE (reference sequence). CDR3: CASSFRGGSYNEQFF. The CDR3 DNA follows: TGTGCCAGCAGCTTCCGGGGGGGCTCCTACAATGAGCAGTTCTTC. Full variable domain (rest looked up from reference TRBV5-4 and TRBJ2-1): ETGVTQSPTHLIKTRGQQVTLRCSSQSGHNTVSWYQQALGQGPQFIFQYYREEENGRGNFPPRFSGLQFPNYSSELNVNALELDDSALYLCASSFRGGSYNEQFFGPGTRLTVL.

The chain links TRBV19 to TRBJ2-5, with 12 bases fitting TRBD2. The V gene's germline CDR1 is LNHDA and CDR2 SQIVND (reference sequence). V shed 4 bases, J shed 4 bases, and the junction held 4 bases outside the gene matches. The CDR3 is made up of 15 amino acids. CDR3 protein: CASSSGLAGTETQYF. DNA for the CDR3: TGTGCCAGTAGTAGCGGACTAGCGGGGACAGAGACCCAGTACTTC.

The chain combines TRBV5-4 with TRBJ2-5; 11 bases fit TRBD2. There are 13 residues in the CDR3. Per germline, CDR1 SGHNT and CDR2 YYREEE (reference sequence). Trimming removed 7 bases from V and 3 bases from J; junction bases left unmatched: 2. The CDR3 sequence is CASQTSGEETQYF. DNA for the CDR3: TGTGCCAGCCAGACTAGCGGGGAAGAGACCCAGTACTTC.

The genes are TRBV7-9 and TRBJ1-5, with D possibly matching TRBD1 (6 bases). The CDR3 consists of 14 residues. From germline, CDR1 is SEHNR and CDR2 FQNEAQ (reference sequence). Between the trimmed V and J ends, which lost 4 bases and 7 bases, there was a span of 14 bases. CDR3 protein: CASSSGQPGQPQHF. CDR3 nucleotides: TGTGCCAGCAGCTCGGGACAACCCGGGCAGCCCCAGCATTTT.

This sequence joins TRBV2 and TRBJ2-6, with TRBD1 matching 9 bases. From germline, CDR1 is SNHLY and CDR2 FYNNEI. The J segment lost 3 bases and the V segment lost 8 bases, leaving 2 bases of the junction unmatched. The CDR3 is 14 amino acids. As DNA, the CDR3 is TGTGCCAGCGACAGGGGGTATGGGGCCAACGTCCTGACTTTC. Residues: CASDRGYGANVLTF. Complete variable domain (other parts from reference TRBV2 and TRBJ2-6): EPEVTQTPSHQVTQMGQEVILRCVPISNHLYFYWYRQILGQKVEFLVSFYNNEISEKSEIFDDQFSVERPDGSNFTLKIRSTKLEDSAMYFCASDRGYGANVLTFGAGSRLTVL.

The chain's CDR3 is CAWARGGSQPQHF. The CDR3 DNA is TGTGCCTGGGCTCGGGGAGGGAGTCAGCCCCAGCATTTT. The chain joins TRBV30 to TRBJ1-5; D remains ambiguous. Germline values: CDR1 GTSNPN, CDR2 SVGIG (reference sequence). V gave up 5 bases and J gave up 6 bases, with 14 bases separating them. The CDR3 has 13 amino acids.

The rearrangement joins TRBV28 to TRBJ2-7, with 7 bases fitting TRBD1. The germline V gene has CDR1 MDHEN and CDR2 SYDVKM. This CDR3 region has 14 residues. V gave up 6 bases and J gave up 2 bases; unmatched junction bases: 7. DNA for the CDR3: TGTGCCAGCAGGGGGGACAGAGATACCTACGAGCAGTACTTC. Its protein is CASRGDRDTYEQYF.

V gene TRBV11-3 combines with J gene TRBJ2-6; D is uncertain. This CDR3 has 15 amino acids. The germline V gene encodes CDR1 SGHNT and CDR2 YENEEA. V was cut by 7 bases and J by 2 bases, with 12 bases left in between. CDR3 sequence reads: CASKSPRAGANVLTF. The CDR3, as DNA: TGTGCCAGCAAATCACCCCGGGCTGGGGCCAACGTCCTGACTTTC.

The chain links TRBV5-1 to TRBJ1-4; D might be TRBD1 (6 bases). V lost 0 bases, J lost 6 bases, and 18 bases lay in between. The CDR3 covers 17 residues. CDR1 and CDR2 from the germline V gene are SGHRS and YFSETQ. The CDR3 protein is CASSLEGGSRPHEKLFF. CDR3 DNA sequence: TGCGCCAGCAGCTTGGAGGGGGGGTCCAGACCACATGAAAAACTGTTTTTT.

This clone was counted a few times. The chain employs TRBV7-9 and TRBJ1-2; 9 bases match TRBD1. Germline-derived CDR1 and CDR2 are SEHNR and FQNEAQ (reference sequence). CDR3 size: 16 residues. V lost 5 bases, J lost 2 bases, and 9 bases stayed unmatched. This chain's CDR3 is CASSLTRDRENYGYTF. The CDR3 DNA sequence: TGTGCCAGCAGCCTGACGAGGGACAGGGAGAACTATGGCTACACCTTC.

V and J are TRBV19 and TRBJ2-1, with D possibly TRBD2 on 5 matching bases. Trimming pared 9 bases from V and 8 bases from J, leaving 20 bases between. CDR3 length: 14 amino acids. Germline V gene lookup returns CDR1 LNHDA and CDR2 SQIVND (reference sequence). The CDR3 nucleotides are TGTGCCAGCAGAAAGGACTGGAATAGGGATGAGCAGTTCTTC. Protein product: CASRKDWNRDEQFF. Using reference TRBV19 and TRBJ2-1 for the parts outside the CDR3, the full variable domain is DGGITQSPKYLFRKEGQNVTLSCEQNLNHDAMYWYRQDPGQGLRLIYYSQIVNDFQKGDIAEGYSVSREKKESFPLTVTSAQKNPTAFYLCASRKDWNRDEQFFGPGTRLTVL.

The rearrangement uses TRBV7-9 and TRBJ2-1; a possible D gene is TRBD2 (5 bases). The V gene lost 5 bases and the J gene lost 8 bases, with 16 bases spanning the gap. The CDR3 sequence is 14 residues long. Germline V gene sequence: CDR1 SEHNR, CDR2 FQNEAQ (reference sequence). The chain's CDR3 is CASSDNRGTDEQFF. The CDR3 coding sequence is TGTGCCAGCAGCGATAACCGGGGTACGGATGAGCAGTTCTTC.

The gene calls are TRBV12-5 and TRBJ2-3, with a possible D match to TRBD2 (6 bases). Germline V gene sequence: CDR1 LGHNT, CDR2 FRNRAP. Trimming left V 4 bases short and J 5 bases short, with 13 bases between. This CDR3 comprises 14 residues. The CDR3 coding sequence is TGTGCTAGTGGTTCGAGGGAGGAGGGAGATACGCAGTATTTT. Translation gives CASGSREEGDTQYF.

The chain joins TRBV14 to TRBJ1-1; TRBD1 might be the D (6 bases). V shed 2 bases and J shed 9 bases, with 7 bases lying between them. This CDR3 has 11 amino acids. Germline CDR1 SGHDN, CDR2 FVKESK. CDR3 bases: TGTGCCAGCAGCCAACAGGGGAAAGCTTTCTTT. It translates to CASSQQGKAFF.

V gene TRBV29-1 combines with J gene TRBJ1-2; possible D gene TRBD1, 5 bases. The V gene lost 3 bases and the J gene lost 8 bases, with 25 bases spanning the gap. In germline, CDR1 is SQVTM, CDR2 ANQGSEA. This CDR3 is built from 16 residues. The CDR3 DNA reads TGCAGCGTTGAGCAATCATCCGGGGGACTTTATTGGGGCTACACCTTC. Its translation: CSVEQSSGGLYWGYTF.

This chain links TRBV28 with TRBJ1-2, with D possibly being TRBD1 (5 bases). Germline V gene data show CDR1 as MDHEN and CDR2 as SYDVKM. The CDR3 loop spans 15 amino acids. V shed 6 bases and J shed 7 bases, with 21 bases lying between them. The CDR3 here is CASRPSGGWVRGYTF. The CDR3 DNA reads TGTGCCAGCAGGCCCTCGGGGGGGTGGGTGCGTGGCTACACCTTC.

This chain connects TRBV2 to TRBJ1-4; D gene unclear. Germline-derived CDR1 and CDR2 are SNHLY and FYNNEI. CDR3 length equals 17 residues. The germline V and J ends were trimmed by 8 bases and 0 bases, with 19 bases remaining between them. The CDR3 sequence is CASGDTVVSATNEKLFF. The CDR3, as DNA: TGTGCCAGCGGCGACACGGTCGTGAGTGCAACTAATGAAAAACTGTTTTTT.

Regarding this clone: Different DNA sequences within this sample yield the same CDR3. The rearrangement links TRBV27 to TRBJ1-1, with a possible D match to TRBD1 (5 bases). Between the trimmed V and J ends, which lost 3 bases and 1 base, there was a span of 9 bases. Per germline, CDR1 MNHEY and CDR2 SMNVEV (reference sequence). The CDR3 extends over 14 amino acids. The CDR3 region has the DNA TGTGCCAGCAGTTTGGGAGGACAGAACACTGAAGCTTTCTTT. Protein: CASSLGGQNTEAFF.

J is TRBJ2-3 and V is TRBV9; D may be TRBD2 (7 bases). Per the germline V gene, CDR1 is SGDLS and CDR2 is YYNGEE. The CDR3 is 15 residues long. V lost 2 bases and J 4 bases, leaving 14 bases between the germline ends. The CDR3 DNA reads as TGTGCCAGCAGCGTTGAAGGGGGGGTCGCAGATACGCAGTATTTT. Translating it yields CASSVEGGVADTQYF.

The chain combines TRBV11-2 with TRBJ1-6, with D tentatively TRBD1 (5 bases). CDR1 and CDR2 from the germline V gene are SGHAT and FQNNGV. Trimming left V 3 bases short and J 10 bases short, with 16 bases between. This CDR3 has 15 residues. The DNA of the CDR3 is TGTGCCAGCAGCTTGCTAGGGGCGCGGGGGTCACCCCTCCACTTT. Protein: CASSLLGARGSPLHF.

V is TRBV28 and J is TRBJ2-6, with D unresolved. CDR3 length: 14 residues. The germline V gene encodes CDR1 MDHEN and CDR2 SYDVKM. The V and J ends lost 7 bases and 4 bases respectively, with 11 bases between them. The CDR3 nucleotides are TGTGCCAGCACCCTCATGGCCGGGGCCAACGTCCTGACTTTC. Encoded protein: CASTLMAGANVLTF.

The J gene is TRBJ2-5, the V gene TRBV10-3, with TRBD2 matching 9 bases. The CDR3 contains 16 residues. In germline, CDR1 is ENHRY, CDR2 SYGVKD. V trimming: 3 bases; J trimming: 5 bases; junction bases outside the gene matches: 10. CDR3 coding DNA: TGTGCCATCAGTGAAGTCGCTAGCGGGGCAGGGGAGACCCAGTACTTC. It codes for CAISEVASGAGETQYF.

This chain joins TRBV15 and TRBJ1-2; no definite D call. The ends were cut back, 0 bases at V and 3 bases at J, with 11 bases in the middle. Germline V gene sequence: CDR1 LNHNV, CDR2 YYDKDF (reference sequence). This CDR3 has 15 residues. For the CDR3, the DNA is TGTGCCACCAGCAGAGATTCAGTCGCCGACTATGGCTACACCTTC. It codes for CATSRDSVADYGYTF. Supplemented by reference TRBV15 and TRBJ1-2, the full variable domain reads DAMVIQNPRYQVTQFGKPVTLSCSQTLNHNVMYWYQQKSSQAPKLLFHYYDKDFNNEADTPDNFQSRRPNTSFCFLDIRSPGLGDTAMYLCATSRDSVADYGYTFGSGTRLTVV.

CDR3 loop: CASSPSRYEQYF. The CDR3, as DNA: TGCGCCAGCAGTCCCTCTCGGTACGAGCAGTACTTC. The V and J genes are TRBV10-2 and TRBJ2-7; D is undetermined. Germline values: CDR1 WSHSY, CDR2 SAAADI. Deletions cut 5 bases from V and 4 bases from J, with 9 bases between. This CDR3 has 12 residues.

The V call is TRBV18, the J call TRBJ2-5, with D perhaps matching TRBD1 (6 bases). The CDR3 is 15 amino acids. From germline, CDR1 is KGHSH and CDR2 LQKENI. Trimming left V 6 bases short and J 0 bases short, with 14 bases between. This chain's CDR3 is CASSPGTPYQETQYF. CDR3 coding DNA: TGTGCCAGCTCTCCCGGGACACCTTACCAAGAGACCCAGTACTTC.

The chain combines TRBV14 with TRBJ2-7; TRBD2 agrees at 7 bases. The J segment lost 3 bases and the V segment lost 1 base, leaving 3 bases of the junction unmatched. CDR3 length: 14 residues. Germline loops: CDR1 SGHDN, CDR2 FVKESK. CDR3 in amino acids: CASSQASGYYEQYF. CDR3 nucleotides: TGTGCCAGCAGCCAAGCTAGCGGATACTACGAGCAGTACTTC.

The chain uses TRBV6-5 and TRBJ2-7; 7 bases map to TRBD1. The CDR3 has 12 amino acids. Germline V gene lookup returns CDR1 MNHEY and CDR2 SVGAGI. V lost 6 bases to trimming and J lost 2 bases; unmatched junction nucleotides: 1. The CDR3 bases are TGTGCCAGCAGCCAGGGGGCCTACGAGCAGTACTTC. Translating it yields CASSQGAYEQYF.

J is TRBJ2-3 and V is TRBV6-4; TRBD2 aligns across 8 bases. The germline gives CDR1 MRHNA, CDR2 SNTAGT. V shed 2 bases and J 0 bases; nucleotides not matched to a gene: 1. This CDR3 comprises 15 residues. In DNA, the CDR3 is TGTGCCAGCAGTGACCGGGGGGGAAGCACAGATACGCAGTATTTT. Protein product: CASSDRGGSTDTQYF.

This clone was seen just once. The genes are TRBV9 and TRBJ2-7; 8 bases map to TRBD1. The CDR3 runs 15 residues. CDR1 is SGDLS and CDR2 is YYNGEE in the germline V gene. Trimming at V came to 4 bases and at J to 3 bases, leaving 9 bases not matched to a gene. CDR3 bases: TGTGCCAGCAGCCCCTCCGGGACAGGAGTCTACGAGCAGTACTTC. Translated, it gives CASSPSGTGVYEQYF.

The chain links TRBV6-2 or TRBV6-3 to TRBJ2-1; TRBD1 might be the D (7 bases). Trimming removed 5 bases from V and 5 bases from J, with 19 bases in between. Germline CDR1 is MNHEY and CDR2 is SVGEGT. The length of the CDR3 is 16 residues. The CDR3 sequence: CASSSIRGTAHNEQFF. The DNA for the CDR3 is TGTGCCAGCAGTAGTATTCGCGGGACAGCCCACAATGAGCAGTTCTTC.

This clone was seen only a few times. The chain uses TRBV4-1 and TRBJ2-7, with 8 positions matching TRBD1. V trimming: 4 bases; J trimming: 3 bases; junction bases outside the gene matches: 11. The germline V gene has CDR1 MGHRA and CDR2 YSYEKL. The CDR3 is 16 residues long. DNA for the CDR3: TGCGCCAGCAGCCTTCACCCCACAGGGGGACTCTACGAGCAGTACTTC. Protein product: CASSLHPTGGLYEQYF.